These 29 T cell receptor beta chains share one sample of origin, sequenced in a study of T cell responses to AZD1222 COVID-19 vaccine. The protocol was immunoSEQ multiplex PCR, while the TCRdb copy is restricted to in-frame clones and leaves out a portion. The sample has around 15,000 clones; approximately 80% are singletons. The sequencing used peripheral blood, collected 28 days after the second AZD1222 dose. The origin of the receptors is an adult who received the AZD1222 COVID-19 vaccine.

The rearrangement uses TRBV27 and TRBJ2-3, with D perhaps TRBD2 (5 bases). There are 15 residues in the CDR3. Germline V CDR1 and CDR2: MNHEY, SMNVEV (reference sequence). V lost 5 bases and J lost 2, with 14 bases in between. The CDR3 protein is CASSPLAHPTDTQYF. The CDR3 region has the DNA TGTGCCAGCAGTCCGCTAGCTCACCCCACAGATACGCAGTATTTT.

This clone has more than one count but fewer than ten. This chain joins TRBV6-5 and TRBJ2-2, with D perhaps TRBD1 (6 bases). The ends were cut back, 7 bases at V and 2 bases at J, with 14 bases in the middle. The CDR3 length is 15 residues. In germline, CDR1 is MNHEY, CDR2 SVGAGI. The CDR3 loop reads CASTVGQTNTGELFF. Written as DNA, the CDR3 is TGTGCCAGCACCGTCGGACAGACCAACACCGGGGAGCTGTTTTTT.

The chain employs TRBV29-1 and TRBJ1-2; 10 bases match TRBD1. The CDR3 spans 14 residues. The germline gives CDR1 SQVTM, CDR2 ANQGSEA. V lost 6 bases, J lost 5 bases, and 9 bases stayed unmatched. For the CDR3, the DNA is TGCAGCGTCGCAAAGGGGACAGGGGAATATGGCTACACCTTC. It is translated as CSVAKGTGEYGYTF.

V gene TRBV3-1 (or the pseudogene TRBV3-2) combines with J gene TRBJ2-7, with D possibly matching TRBD1 (6 bases). Germline-derived CDR1 and CDR2 are LGHDT and YNNKEL (reference sequence). The germline V and J ends were trimmed by 4 bases and 0 bases, with 7 bases remaining between them. CDR3 size: 13 residues. CDR3 DNA sequence: TGTGCCAGCAGCCGGGACAACTCCTACGAGCAGTACTTC. This gives the protein CASSRDNSYEQYF.

This chain uses TRBV28 with TRBJ2-2, with D possibly matching TRBD2 (6 bases). CDR3 size: 14 residues. V was cut by 3 bases and J by 3 bases, with 8 bases left in between. Germline V gives CDR1 MDHEN, CDR2 SYDVKM. The CDR3 coding sequence is TGTGCCAGCAGTTTCGGGACTGACACCGGGGAGCTGTTTTTT. This gives the protein CASSFGTDTGELFF. The variable domain in full, completed from reference TRBV28 and TRBJ2-2, reads DVKVTQSSRYLVKRTGEKVFLECVQDMDHENMFWYRQDPGLGLRLIYFSYDVKMKEKGDIPEGYSVSREKKERFSLILESASTNQTSMYLCASSFGTDTGELFFGEGSRLTVL.

This clone has a single count. The V call is TRBV5-1, the J call TRBJ1-1; TRBD1 is a possible D gene (5 bases). V was trimmed by 3 bases and J by 3 bases, leaving 9 bases between them. Germline CDR1 is SGHRS and CDR2 is YFSETQ. The CDR3 is 13 amino acids. CDR3 sequence: CASSSGRDTEAFF. DNA for the CDR3: TGCGCCAGCAGCTCTGGCAGGGACACTGAAGCTTTCTTT.

This clone was found a few times. The chain joins TRBV19 to TRBJ2-1, with 10 bases lining up with TRBD2. Germline assignment: CDR1 LNHDA and CDR2 SQIVND (reference sequence). This CDR3 is built from 16 residues. J gave up 4 bases and V 6 bases, and 9 bases lay outside the gene matches. CDR3 coding DNA: TGTGCCAGTAGGCCACCTCCTAGCGGGGGTTACAATGAGCAGTTCTTC. It encodes CASRPPPSGGYNEQFF.

V and J are TRBV28 and TRBJ2-7; TRBD1 agrees at 7 bases. V lost 5 bases, J lost 3 bases, and 4 bases stayed unmatched. This CDR3 spans 13 amino acids. Germline CDR1 and CDR2: MDHEN and SYDVKM. This CDR3 is CASSRDRGYEQYF. The CDR3 DNA is TGTGCCAGCAGTCGGGACAGAGGCTACGAGCAGTACTTC. Full variable domain (remainder filled in from reference TRBV28 and TRBJ2-7): DVKVTQSSRYLVKRTGEKVFLECVQDMDHENMFWYRQDPGLGLRLIYFSYDVKMKEKGDIPEGYSVSREKKERFSLILESASTNQTSMYLCASSRDRGYEQYFGPGTRLTVT.

The rearrangement links TRBV5-1 to TRBJ2-3; D perhaps matches TRBD2 (6 bases). Trimming removed 7 bases at V and 0 bases at J, with 15 bases between. In germline, CDR1 is SGHRS, CDR2 YFSETQ. This CDR3 is 15 amino acids long. The CDR3 DNA sequence: TGCGCCAGCCGGGACTCCCCCCTTAGCACAGATACGCAGTATTTT. This translates into CASRDSPLSTDTQYF. Based on the CDR3 plus reference TRBV5-1 and TRBJ2-3, the full variable domain is KAGVTQTPRYLIKTRGQQVTLSCSPISGHRSVSWYQQTPGQGLQFLFEYFSETQRNKGNFPGRFSGRQFSNSRSEMNVSTLELGDSALYLCASRDSPLSTDTQYFGPGTRLTVL.

The chain joins TRBV27 to TRBJ1-6; 8 bases are a match to TRBD1. J was trimmed by 6 bases and V by 5 bases; bases with no gene match: 6. CDR1 and CDR2 from the germline V gene are MNHEY and SMNVEV (reference sequence). The CDR3 spans 15 residues. The CDR3 DNA reads as TGTGCCAGCAGTCATAGACAGGGGTTTAATTCACCCCTCCACTTT. Amino acids: CASSHRQGFNSPLHF.

The chain has TRBV11-3 and TRBJ2-5; D call uncertain. Germline V CDR1 and CDR2: SGHNT, YENEEA. There are 13 residues in the CDR3. The V and J ends lost 2 bases and 3 bases respectively, with 7 bases between them. CDR3 protein: CASSLSWKETQYF. The CDR3 nucleotides are TGTGCCAGCAGCTTATCATGGAAAGAGACCCAGTACTTC.

J is TRBJ2-7 and V is TRBV4-2; D unresolved. Germline V gives CDR1 LGHNA, CDR2 YNFKEQ. The CDR3 is 12 residues long. V dropped 1 base and J dropped 6 bases, with 7 bases sitting between them. The CDR3 region has the DNA TGTGCCAGCAGCCAAGGGGTCTCCGAGCAGTACTTC. Amino acid sequence: CASSQGVSEQYF.

This chain joins TRBV5-4 and TRBJ1-4, with a possible D match to TRBD1 (5 bases). The CDR3 totals 15 residues. V lost 4 bases, J lost 6 bases, and 16 bases lay in between. The germline CDR1 and CDR2 sequences are SGHNT and YYREEE (reference sequence). CDR3 protein: CASSRGRGIDEKLFF. The CDR3 DNA is TGTGCCAGCAGCAGGGGACGGGGGATCGATGAAAAACTGTTTTTT.

DNA of the CDR3: TGTGCCAGCAGCGAGTACAGGGCCTCCTCGTTTTACGAGCAGTACTTC. As protein: CASSEYRASSFYEQYF. The rearrangement links TRBV7-8 to TRBJ2-7; D is perhaps TRBD1 (6 bases). V was trimmed by 5 bases and J by 4 bases, leaving 21 bases between them. Germline CDR1 is SGHVS and CDR2 is FQNEAQ. The CDR3 runs to 16 residues.

The V gene is TRBV6-2 or TRBV6-3, the J gene TRBJ2-7; 8 bases match TRBD1. This CDR3 region has 14 residues. CDR1 is MNHEY and CDR2 is SVGEGT in the germline V gene. V lost 2 bases, J lost 2 bases, and 2 bases stayed unmatched. The CDR3: CASSYEQGAYEQYF. The CDR3 DNA is TGTGCCAGCAGTTACGAACAGGGGGCCTACGAGCAGTACTTC.

The rearrangement links TRBV5-6 to TRBJ1-1; 7 positions agree with TRBD1. From germline, CDR1 is SGHDT and CDR2 YYEEEE. The CDR3 covers 14 residues. J was trimmed by 7 bases and V by 4 bases; bases with no gene match: 10. The CDR3 reads CASSRQGTKNEAFF. CDR3 in DNA: TGTGCCAGCAGCCGACAGGGCACGAAGAATGAAGCTTTCTTT.

This clone came up once. The rearrangement joins TRBV7-9 to TRBJ2-7; D not resolved. The V end was cut by 5 bases, the J end by 4 bases, with 6 bases between. The CDR3 has 11 amino acids. The germline V gene encodes CDR1 SEHNR and CDR2 FQNEAQ (reference sequence). The CDR3 DNA is TGTGCCAGCAGCCCTCAGTACGAGCAGTACTTC. Translation: CASSPQYEQYF.

The chain is built from TRBV19 and TRBJ2-1; TRBD1 agrees at 9 bases. The CDR3 is 14 amino acids. V gave up 6 bases and J gave up 7 bases; unmatched junction bases: 7. Germline CDR1 LNHDA, CDR2 SQIVND (reference sequence). CDR3 DNA sequence: TGTGCCAGTAGACGGGACAGGGTTCTTAATGAGCAGTTCTTC. It specifies CASRRDRVLNEQFF.

The V gene is TRBV11-3, the J gene TRBJ2-7; 10 nucleotides align to TRBD1. The junction had 6 bases not matched to a gene; V was cut back by 1 base and J by 3 bases. The CDR3 contains 16 residues. Germline V gene lookup returns CDR1 SGHNT and CDR2 YENEEA. CDR3: CASSLGTGTGVYEQYF. CDR3 coding DNA: TGTGCCAGCAGCTTAGGCACAGGGACAGGGGTCTACGAGCAGTACTTC. Looking up the rest from reference TRBV11-3 and TRBJ2-7 gives the full variable domain: EAGVVQSPRYKIIEKKQPVAFWCNPISGHNTLYWYLQNLGQGPELLIRYENEEAVDDSQLPKDRFSAERLKGVDSTLKIQPAELGDSAVYLCASSLGTGTGVYEQYFGPGTRLTVT.

This chain uses TRBV6-2 or TRBV6-3 with TRBJ1-5, with 7 bases that match TRBD1. The CDR3 spans 14 residues. Trimming removed 2 bases from V and 4 bases from J; junction bases left unmatched: 2. CDR1 and CDR2 (germline): MNHEY, SVGEGT. The CDR3 loop reads CASSYGRGNQPQHF. The CDR3 nucleotides are TGTGCCAGCAGTTACGGCAGGGGGAATCAGCCCCAGCATTTT.

The gene calls are TRBV7-2 and TRBJ2-1; 8 bases are shared with TRBD2. Trimming at V came to 5 bases and at J to 3 bases, leaving 9 bases not matched to a gene. Germline V lookup: CDR1 SGHTA, CDR2 FQGNSA. This CDR3 region has 16 residues. CDR3 DNA: TGTGCCAGCAGCCCCCTCCGGGGGGGTGGCTACAATGAGCAGTTCTTC. Translated, it gives CASSPLRGGGYNEQFF. Combining the CDR3 with reference TRBV7-2 and TRBJ2-1 gives the whole variable domain GAGVSQSPSNKVTEKGKDVELRCDPISGHTALYWYRQSLGQGLEFLIYFQGNSAPDKSGLPSDRFSAERTGGSVSTLTIQRTQQEDSAVYLCASSPLRGGGYNEQFFGPGTRLTVL.

As concerns this clone: One junction end does not reproduce the germline sequence, and a read error may be involved. The chain uses TRBV6-5 and TRBJ1-5; 9 positions agree with TRBD1. This CDR3 spans 14 amino acids. Germline V gene lookup returns CDR1 MNHEY and CDR2 SVGAGI. The CDR3 loop reads CASSPTGGKQPQHF. CDR3 DNA sequence: TGTGCCAGCAGTCCTACAGGGGGCAAGCAGCCCCAGCATTTT.

The CDR3 sequence is CASRPGQRYEQYF. The CDR3 DNA reads as TGTGCCAGTAGACCGGGACAGAGATACGAGCAGTACTTC. The chain carries TRBV19 and TRBJ2-7; TRBD1 agrees at 7 bases. Germline values: CDR1 LNHDA, CDR2 SQIVND (reference sequence). The CDR3 contains 13 residues. V trimming: 6 bases; J trimming: 4 bases; junction bases outside the gene matches: 6. The whole variable domain, remainder taken from reference TRBV19 and TRBJ2-7, is DGGITQSPKYLFRKEGQNVTLSCEQNLNHDAMYWYRQDPGQGLRLIYYSQIVNDFQKGDIAEGYSVSREKKESFPLTVTSAQKNPTAFYLCASRPGQRYEQYFGPGTRLTVT.

In this sample, this clone turned up once. The rearrangement links TRBV7-8 to TRBJ2-7; D perhaps matches TRBD2 (5 bases). Germline CDR1 reads SGHVS; CDR2 reads FQNEAQ. V gave up 5 bases and J gave up 5 bases, with 19 bases separating them. CDR3 length equals 15 residues. CDR3 protein: CASSPTRGGPNEQYF. CDR3 bases: TGTGCCAGCAGCCCAACCCGAGGAGGTCCGAACGAGCAGTACTTC. The full variable domain, in which reference TRBV7-8 and TRBJ2-7 provide the parts outside the CDR3, is GAGVSQSPRYKVAKRGQDVALRCDPISGHVSLFWYQQALGQGPEFLTYFQNEAQLDKSGLPSDRFFAERPEGSVSTLKIQRTQQEDSAVYLCASSPTRGGPNEQYFGPGTRLTVT.

The table lists this clone with a few counts. This sequence joins TRBV5-5 and TRBJ2-7; TRBD1 matches 11 bases. V dropped 4 bases and J dropped 4; count of bases not matched to a gene: 4. Germline V lookup: CDR1 SGHKS, CDR2 YYEKEE (reference sequence). The CDR3 length is 14 residues. CDR3 in DNA: TGTGCCAGCAGCAGGACAGGGGGCAGGTACGAGCAGTACTTC. Translated, it gives CASSRTGGRYEQYF.

V gene TRBV27 combines with J gene TRBJ1-2; TRBD1 might be the D (6 bases). Germline V lookup: CDR1 MNHEY, CDR2 SMNVEV (reference sequence). CDR3 length equals 12 residues. V was cut by 7 bases and J by 7 bases, with 13 bases left in between. The CDR3 sequence: CASKQGTLGYTF. DNA of the CDR3: TGTGCCAGCAAACAGGGAACCCTTGGCTACACCTTC.

The rearrangement links TRBV28 to TRBJ2-1; D perhaps matches TRBD2 (7 bases). The V gene's germline CDR1 is MDHEN and CDR2 SYDVKM. The germline V and J ends were trimmed by 5 bases and 0 bases, with 11 bases remaining between them. CDR3 length equals 15 residues. The CDR3 protein is CASSVGGPSYNEQFF. As DNA, the CDR3 is TGTGCCAGCAGTGTCGGGGGGCCCTCCTACAATGAGCAGTTCTTC.

This sequence joins TRBV19 and TRBJ2-1; 13 bases agree with TRBD2. Trimming at V came to 5 bases and at J to 9 bases, leaving 7 bases not matched to a gene. Per germline, CDR1 LNHDA and CDR2 SQIVND (reference sequence). The CDR3 runs to 15 residues. CDR3 in DNA: TGTGCCAGTAGTTCCCGGACTAGCGGGGGCGGTGAGCAGTTCTTC. Its translation is CASSSRTSGGGEQFF.

V usage is TRBV5-5 and J usage is TRBJ1-4, with D unresolved. CDR1 SGHKS and CDR2 YYEKEE come from the germline V gene (reference sequence). This CDR3 has 14 amino acids. The V and J ends lost 7 bases and 3 bases respectively, with 13 bases between them. The CDR3 sequence is CASARGKANEKLFF. For the CDR3, the DNA is TGTGCCAGCGCCAGAGGGAAGGCTAATGAAAAACTGTTTTTT.